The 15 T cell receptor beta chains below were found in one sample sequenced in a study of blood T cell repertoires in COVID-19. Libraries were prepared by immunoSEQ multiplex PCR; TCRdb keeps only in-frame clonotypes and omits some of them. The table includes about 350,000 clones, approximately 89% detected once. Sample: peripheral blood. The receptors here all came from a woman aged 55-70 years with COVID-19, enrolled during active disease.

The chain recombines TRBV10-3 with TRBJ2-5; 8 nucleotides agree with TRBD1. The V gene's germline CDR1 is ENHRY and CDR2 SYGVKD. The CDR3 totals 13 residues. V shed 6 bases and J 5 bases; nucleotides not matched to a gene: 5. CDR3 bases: TGTGCCATCAGGGACAGGGCCGGGGAGACCCAGTACTTC. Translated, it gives CAIRDRAGETQYF.

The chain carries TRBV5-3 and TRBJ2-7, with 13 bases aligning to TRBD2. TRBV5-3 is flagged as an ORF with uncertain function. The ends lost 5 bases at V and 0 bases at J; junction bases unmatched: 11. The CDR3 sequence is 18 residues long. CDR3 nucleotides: TGTGCCAGAAGTCCTGGACTAGCGGGGGAGCTATTCTCCTACGAGCAGTACTTC. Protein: CARSPGLAGELFSYEQYF.

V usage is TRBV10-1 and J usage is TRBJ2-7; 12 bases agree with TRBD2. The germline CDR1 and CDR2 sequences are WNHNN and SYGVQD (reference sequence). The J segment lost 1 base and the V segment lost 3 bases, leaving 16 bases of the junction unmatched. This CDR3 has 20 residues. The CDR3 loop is CASSEWQKRLAGAYSYEQYF. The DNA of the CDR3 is TGCGCCAGCAGTGAATGGCAGAAAAGACTAGCGGGGGCCTATTCCTACGAGCAGTACTTC.

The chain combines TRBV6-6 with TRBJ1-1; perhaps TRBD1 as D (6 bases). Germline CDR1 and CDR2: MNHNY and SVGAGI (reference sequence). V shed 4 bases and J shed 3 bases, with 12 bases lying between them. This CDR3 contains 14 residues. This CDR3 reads CASSFSAGDTEAFF. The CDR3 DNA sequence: TGTGCCAGCAGTTTCTCCGCAGGGGACACTGAAGCTTTCTTT.

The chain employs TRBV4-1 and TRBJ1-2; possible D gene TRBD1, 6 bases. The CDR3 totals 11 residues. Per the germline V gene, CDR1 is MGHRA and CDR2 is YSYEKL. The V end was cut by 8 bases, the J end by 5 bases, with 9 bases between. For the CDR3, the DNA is TGCGCCAGCGGTACAGGGTATGGCTACACCTTC. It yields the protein CASGTGYGYTF.

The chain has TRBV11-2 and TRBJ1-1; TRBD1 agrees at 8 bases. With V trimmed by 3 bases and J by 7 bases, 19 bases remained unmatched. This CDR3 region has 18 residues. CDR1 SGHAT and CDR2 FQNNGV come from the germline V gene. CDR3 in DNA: TGTGCCAGCAGCTTCCATGTCCCGGGACAGGTGACATCCGTTGAAGCTTTCTTT. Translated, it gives CASSFHVPGQVTSVEAFF.

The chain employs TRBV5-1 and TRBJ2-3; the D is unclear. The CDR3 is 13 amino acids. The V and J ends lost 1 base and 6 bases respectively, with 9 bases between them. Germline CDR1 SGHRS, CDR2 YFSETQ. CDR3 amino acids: CASSLSPTDTQYF. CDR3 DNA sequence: TGCGCCAGCAGCTTGAGTCCGACTGATACGCAGTATTTT.

CDR3 bases: TGCAGCGTCCAACCGGGGACAGGCCAAGAGACCCAGTACTTC. It yields the protein CSVQPGTGQETQYF. The chain recombines TRBV29-1 with TRBJ2-5, with TRBD1 identical over 8 bases. V shed 6 bases and J 1 base; nucleotides not matched to a gene: 7. CDR1 and CDR2 (germline): SQVTM, ANQGSEA. This CDR3 has 14 amino acids.

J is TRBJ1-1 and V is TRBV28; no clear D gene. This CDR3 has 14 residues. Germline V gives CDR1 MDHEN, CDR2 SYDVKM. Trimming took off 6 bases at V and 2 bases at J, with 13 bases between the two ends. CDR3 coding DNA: TGTGCCAGCAGCTCAGCCCCGGGAAACACTGAAGCTTTCTTT. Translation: CASSSAPGNTEAFF.

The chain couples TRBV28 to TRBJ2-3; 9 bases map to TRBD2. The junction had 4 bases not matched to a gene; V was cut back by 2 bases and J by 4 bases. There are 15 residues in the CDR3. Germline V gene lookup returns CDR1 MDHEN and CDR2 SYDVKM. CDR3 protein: CASSLAAGGADTQYF. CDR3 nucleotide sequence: TGTGCCAGCAGTTTAGCAGCGGGGGGCGCAGATACGCAGTATTTT.

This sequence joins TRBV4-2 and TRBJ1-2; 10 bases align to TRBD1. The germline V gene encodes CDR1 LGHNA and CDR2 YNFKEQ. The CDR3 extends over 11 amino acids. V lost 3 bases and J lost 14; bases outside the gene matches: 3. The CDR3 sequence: CASSHGQGGTF. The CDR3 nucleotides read TGTGCCAGCAGCCACGGACAGGGGGGTACCTTC.

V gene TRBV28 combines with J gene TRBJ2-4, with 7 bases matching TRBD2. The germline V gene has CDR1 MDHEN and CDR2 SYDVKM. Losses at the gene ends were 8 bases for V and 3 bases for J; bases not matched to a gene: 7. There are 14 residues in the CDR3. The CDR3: CASAILAGKNIQYF. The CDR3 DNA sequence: TGTGCCAGCGCCATTTTAGCGGGCAAAAACATTCAGTACTTC.

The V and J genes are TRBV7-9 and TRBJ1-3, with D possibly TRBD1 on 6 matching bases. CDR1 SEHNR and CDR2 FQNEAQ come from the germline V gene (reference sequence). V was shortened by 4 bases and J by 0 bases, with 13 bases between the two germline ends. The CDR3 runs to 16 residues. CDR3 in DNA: TGTGCCAGCAGCTACCAGGGGTCCCCCTCTGGAAACACCATATATTTT. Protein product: CASSYQGSPSGNTIYF.

The CDR3 is CASAFGGSGGEQFF. For the CDR3, the DNA is TGCGCCAGCGCCTTTGGGGGGAGTGGCGGTGAGCAGTTCTTC. The J gene is TRBJ2-1, the V gene TRBV5-1, with a possible D match to TRBD2 (6 bases). The CDR3 is 14 amino acids. The germline V gene encodes CDR1 SGHRS and CDR2 YFSETQ. V gave up 7 bases and J gave up 9 bases, with 20 bases separating them.

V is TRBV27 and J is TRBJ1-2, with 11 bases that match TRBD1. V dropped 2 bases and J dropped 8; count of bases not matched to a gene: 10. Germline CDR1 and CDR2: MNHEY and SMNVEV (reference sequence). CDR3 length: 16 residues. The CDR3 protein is CASSLNSLDRGQGYTF. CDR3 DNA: TGTGCCAGCAGTTTAAATAGCCTGGACAGGGGGCAAGGCTACACCTTC.